A single T cell receptor beta chain is shown here with its context. This specimen comes from a study of CD8 T cells in Susac syndrome. Random hexamers were used to reverse transcribe the RNA input (about 0.5 to 1 ug). Amplification of TCR beta CDR3 spanned 54 Vbeta and 13 Jbeta via immunoSEQ multiplex PCR. One entry per CDR3 protein, called by TCRdb with MiXCR from the immunoSEQ multiplex PCR reads. This sample carries 120,000 or so distinct CDR3 sequences, roughly 96% of them seen once, and the ten largest clones take 0.09% to 0.15%. Germline lookup yields CDR1 SQVTM and CDR2 ANQGSEA. V was shortened by 5 bases and J by 7 bases, with 17 bases between the two germline ends. The CDR3 loop spans 14 amino acids.

Sequenced input: CD4+ T cells from PBMCs. This sequence originates from a human donor in good health. The chain has TRBV29-1 and TRBJ1-4, with D possibly being TRBD1 (6 bases). In DNA form, the CDR3 reads TGCAGCGTTTCTGGGTGGGGGCCCAGTGAAAAACTGTTTTTT. Residues: CSVSGWGPSEKLFF.